This T cell receptor beta chain was documented in a study of CD8 T cells in ankylosing spondylitis. The germline V gene has CDR1 MNHNS and CDR2 SASEGT. The CDR3 contains 15 residues. Trimming left V 5 bases short and J 3 bases short, with 11 bases between. One entry per CDR3 protein, called by TCRdb with MiXCR from the 5' RACE reads. Among nearly 250,000 distinct CDR3 sequences listed, roughly a third were seen once. This clonotype was counted a single time. The sample consisted of blood, either unsorted or a sorted T cell fraction (not recorded which). The TCR was taken from a male donor with ankylosing spondylitis or in good health (not recorded which). V gene TRBV6-1 combines with J gene TRBJ1-6; tentative D call: TRBD1 (5 bases). The CDR3 bases are TGTGCCAGCAGTCAAACAAGGGGCTATAATTCACCCCTCCACTTT. Translating it yields CASSQTRGYNSPLHF.